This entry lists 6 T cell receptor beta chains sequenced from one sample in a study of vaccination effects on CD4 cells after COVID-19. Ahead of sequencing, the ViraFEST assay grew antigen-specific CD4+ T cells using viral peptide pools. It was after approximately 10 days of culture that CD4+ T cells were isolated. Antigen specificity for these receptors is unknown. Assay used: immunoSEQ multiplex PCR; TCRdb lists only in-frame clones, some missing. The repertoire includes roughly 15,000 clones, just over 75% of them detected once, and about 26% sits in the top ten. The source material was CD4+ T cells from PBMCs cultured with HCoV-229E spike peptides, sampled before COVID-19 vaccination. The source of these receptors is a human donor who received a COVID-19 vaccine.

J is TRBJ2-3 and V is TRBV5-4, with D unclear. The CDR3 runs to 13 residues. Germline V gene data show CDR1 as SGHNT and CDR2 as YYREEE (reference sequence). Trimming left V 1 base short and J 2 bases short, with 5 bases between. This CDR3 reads CASSLKYTDTQYF. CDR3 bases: TGTGCCAGCAGCTTGAAGTACACAGATACGCAGTATTTT.

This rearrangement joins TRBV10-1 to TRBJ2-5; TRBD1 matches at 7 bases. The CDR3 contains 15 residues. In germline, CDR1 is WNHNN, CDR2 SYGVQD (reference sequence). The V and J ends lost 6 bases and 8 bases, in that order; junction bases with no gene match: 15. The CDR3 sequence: CASSDRDRSGKTQYF. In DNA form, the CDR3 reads TGCGCCAGCAGCGACAGGGACCGTTCCGGTAAAACCCAGTACTTC.

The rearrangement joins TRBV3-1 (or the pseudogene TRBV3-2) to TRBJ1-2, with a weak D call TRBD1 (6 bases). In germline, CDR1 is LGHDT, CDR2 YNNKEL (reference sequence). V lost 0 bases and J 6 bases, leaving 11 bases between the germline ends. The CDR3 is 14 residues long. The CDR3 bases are TGTGCCAGCAGCCAAGATACGACAGGCCATGGCTACACCTTC. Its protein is CASSQDTTGHGYTF.

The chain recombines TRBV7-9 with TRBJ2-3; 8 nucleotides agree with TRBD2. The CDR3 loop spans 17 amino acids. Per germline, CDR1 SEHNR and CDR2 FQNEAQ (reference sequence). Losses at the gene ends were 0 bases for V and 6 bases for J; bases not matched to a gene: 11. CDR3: CASSLAGGGPVRDTQYF. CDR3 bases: TGTGCCAGCAGCTTAGCTGGCGGGGGGCCAGTCAGGGATACGCAGTATTTT.

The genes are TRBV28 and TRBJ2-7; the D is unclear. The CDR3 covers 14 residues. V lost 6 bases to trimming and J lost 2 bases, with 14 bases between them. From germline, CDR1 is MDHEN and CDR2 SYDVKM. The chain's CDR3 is CASSGDGRAYEQYF. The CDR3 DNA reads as TGTGCCAGCAGCGGCGATGGTCGCGCCTACGAGCAGTACTTC.

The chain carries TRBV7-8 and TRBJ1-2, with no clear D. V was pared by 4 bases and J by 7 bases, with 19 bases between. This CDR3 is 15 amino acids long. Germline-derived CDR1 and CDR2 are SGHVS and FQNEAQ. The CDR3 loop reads CASSYQAALRAGYTF. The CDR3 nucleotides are TGTGCCAGCAGCTATCAGGCAGCCCTAAGGGCTGGCTACACCTTC.